This T cell receptor (beta chain) was retrieved from a study of cytomegalovirus exposure and HLA in healthy donors (dated by TCRdb to the late 2010s). Study-wide context: An earlier analysis of approximately 590 of the donors reported 250 to 350 Gb of sequence data and approximately 110 million unique TCR beta sequences from roughly 180 million T cells. Of the roughly 410 genotyped donors, 81% were placed in the genetic ancestry cluster associated with self-reported Caucasian donors. The study used immunosequencing to profile the T cell repertoires of 670 or so subjects and linked those repertoires to cytomegalovirus serostatus. An earlier analysis of 500 to 750 of the donors applied high-throughput TCR beta sequencing to assess whether each TCR beta V gene segment acted as functional or pseudogenic. Roughly 300 gigabases of sequencing data and around 85 million unique TCR sequences made up an early release that covered fewer than 650 HLA-typed donors. Every discovery cohort repertoire had been produced on one sequencing platform. Besides the first cohort of about 730 subjects, a separate validation cohort made up of roughly 120 different subjects was used. The number of donors typed differed by locus, with 629-630 for A, B, C, DRB1 and DQB1, over 500 for DQA1, 606 for DPA1, and 472 for DPB1. HLA typing covered class I and class II loci at four-digit resolution. The aim of the study was to test whether cataloging public T cell receptors could identify signatures of past pathogen exposure. Rather than using new phenotypic data, the later analysis identified candidate immune exposures from TCR beta sequences and from how often those sequences occurred across donors. Among roughly 400 genotyped donors of the cohort, an average of roughly 230,000 unique TCR beta nucleotide sequences was sequenced per donor, of which 15% to 20% were non-productive. Because of strong linkage in the cohort, a handful of DR-DQ haplotypes were treated as single units for association and clustering. To predict cytomegalovirus infection status, the study brought together high-throughput TCR immunosequencing, statistical association of individual TCRs with disease status, and machine learning. Alongside the repertoire data, information on donor age, sex, ethnicity and CMV serostatus was compiled. A later analysis re-examined previously published TCR beta repertoires from hundreds of donors and added high-resolution HLA genotyping to investigate patterns of TCR occurrence. A later genetic analysis used genome-wide SNP genotypes for about 65% of the 666 donors, treating that subset as a discovery cohort.

Worth noting for this clone: Its binding antigen is unknown. The input lacks base qualities; no much larger clone sits a single base away.

Sequences SGHRS (CDR1) and YFSETQ (CDR2) are obtained from the germline V gene. The V end gives up 1 base and the J end 6 bases, leaving 10 bases in the junction not matched to a gene. The CDR3 goes from the cysteine to the phenylalanine over 17 residues. Only the CDR3 portion is preserved as DNA: 51 bases, with reading frame beginning at the first base. Paper-wide results and their limitations: The 87-base-pair reads could not distinguish some IMGT-functional V segments, including TRBV6-2 and TRBV6-3, so those segments were excluded. Because some donors lacked HLA typing at each locus, the association tests relied only on the typed subset. In both the original and validation cohorts, the classifier was reported to diagnose cytomegalovirus status with high specificity and sensitivity. While some public TCRs were present in many individuals, most TCR sequences turned up only very rarely across donors. Assigning TCR associations to individual alleles was difficult when HLA alleles, especially DR and DQ, strongly co-occurred. A group of highly shared sequence variants was considered likely to be a technical artifact of the sequencing pipeline. In this cohort, only TCR beta chains were sequenced, and detectable features were limited by the absence of alpha or paired-chain data. V-gene and J-gene trimming of TCR beta chains was associated with a missense DCLRE1C variant in a later genetic analysis, and the association was replicated in an independent cohort. The authors suggested that the approach could potentially be generalized to other disease states and immunological phenotypes. For the cohort, immune exposure information was limited to CMV serostatus. In a later analysis, some 18,000 TCR beta sequences were associated with specific HLA alleles at a false discovery rate of 0.05. Approximately 16 rarely observed V segments, including chromosome 9 orphons, were excluded from the earlier analysis of some 590 of the donors because counts were too low. In a later analysis, HLA-associated TCR beta chains were found to be more clonally expanded and to have lower generation probabilities than equally common non-associated chains. Sequencing depth was assumed to be roughly uniform across donors in the presence/absence analyses, though that assumption may not hold. A later analysis reported that several top co-occurrence clusters appeared linked to parvovirus B19, influenza, CMV and Epstein-Barr virus. In an earlier analysis of about 600 of the donors, most TCR beta V segments appeared in productive rearrangements about 87% or about 30% of the time, broadly matching IMGT annotations. The study listed around 160 TCR beta chains as associated with cytomegalovirus. A later analysis found that most CMV-associated TCR beta chains appeared HLA-restricted, with HLA associations seemingly driven largely by CMV exposure. A further reported finding was that TCR beta sequences accurately predicted the HLA-A and HLA-B alleles for most subjects in the first cohort. A few of the identified cytomegalovirus-associated TCR beta chains were confirmed in vitro to be specific for cytomegalovirus antigens. A later genetic analysis reported fewer N-insertions in productive TCRs among donors in an Asian-associated ancestry cluster than the roughly 640-donor mean. In a later analysis, TCR association rates were found to vary across HLA loci, with the most associated TCRs seen for DRB1 alleles and the fewest for HLA-C alleles. Linkage disequilibrium might explain the correlated functional status among segregating V segments, but an unknown experimental factor could not be ruled out.

Receptor libraries were prepared by the immunoSEQ multiplex PCR assay. For the multiplex PCR, a mixture combining 60 forward primers for TCR Vbeta segments and 13 reverse primers for TCR Jbeta segments was used. A multiplex PCR assay on genomic DNA amplified the CDR3 region of rearranged TCR beta genes. The Illumina HiSeq System was used to sequence the amplified TCR beta libraries as 87-base-pair reads. The published analysis was carried out like this. In a later analysis, 77 million or so unique TCR beta chains were counted across the 500 to 850 repertoires, and roughly 11 million of these chains were shared by at least two donors. Raw reads were error-corrected and collapsed into unique sequences by a nearest-neighbor algorithm in which closely related sequences were merged to remove PCR and sequencing errors. To assign V, D and J gene segments, CDR3 sequences were aligned to IMGT reference sequences. For a sequence to be retained, a match of at least six nucleotides to both a V gene segment and a J gene segment was required. A rearrangement counted as productive if the CDR3 had no stop codons and remained in frame with V and J, and every other rearrangement counted as non-productive. Following IMGT convention, CDR3 was defined as the stretch from the second conserved V-encoded cysteine up to the conserved J-encoded phenylalanine. Sequences without an unambiguous match to a single V gene segment were excluded from the earlier analysis of 450 to 650 of the donors. In an earlier analysis of roughly 600 of the donors, a V segment was called functional when productive rearrangements were above 56.7%, and segregating when the standard deviation between donors exceeded 5%. A statistical classification framework was built for diagnosing cytomegalovirus status from the catalog of TCR beta chain sequences. In a later analysis, V and J genes were assigned by comparing TCR nucleotide sequences against IMGT/GENE-DB human TR gene sequences. The TCRdist pipeline was used in a later analysis to assign CDR3 sequences and most-parsimonious VDJ recombination scenarios. In a later analysis, every TCR beta chain was defined by the combination of its CDR3 amino acid sequence and its V-gene family, and reads without a unique V-gene family were dropped. To address suspected cross-contamination and a sequencing artifact, a later analysis removed a few hundred highly shared, low-generation-probability nucleotide sequences. In a later analysis, a clonal expansion index for each public chain was calculated from normalized within-repertoire ranks of inferred template counts. In a later analysis, generation probabilities were computed using a VDJ recombination model fitted to out-of-frame rearrangements, and the results were checked against IGoR. A later analysis scored TCR-TCR, TCR-HLA and TCR-CMV co-occurrence with hypergeometric tests, applying a repertoire-size bias correction to TCR pairs. A later analysis estimated false discovery rates by permuting HLA or CMV assignments 20 times. In a later analysis, co-occurring TCRs were grouped using DBSCAN, with TCRdist sequence similarity added in when clustering inside HLA-allele-positive subsets. Repertoires with fewer than 30,000 or more than 120,000 public chains were left out of co-occurrence clustering, as were roughly five repertoires with anomalous nucleotide sharing. As stored in TCRdb, this immuneACCESS dataset retains in-frame rearrangements with V and J assigned. A fraction of the clones does not appear; measured against another copy, unresolved V genes explain less than half of the discrepancy, and the remainder lacks a known reason. The DNA was the basis for D and trimming; V, J and clone size are from that table. This sample gives 150,000 or so clones in total; under 90% of them show up just once. The ten largest make up approximately 1.6% of the sample.

The cohort consisted of 650 to 700 healthy bone marrow donors. At the time of sampling, every cohort member was nominally healthy, though immune exposures that went unrecorded were likely present. The donor was CMV seronegative and belonged to the group of roughly 330 seronegative cohort members. Every donor gave a peripheral blood sample, and the peripheral blood mononuclear cells from that sample were used for TCR beta sequencing. The Qiagen DNeasy Blood Extraction Kit was used to extract genomic DNA from the blood cell samples. The receptor was isolated from a male donor in good health and CMV-seronegative. The rearrangement combines TRBV5-1 with TRBJ2-1; 10 bases in between match TRBD2. Specimen: PBMCs. CDR3 protein: CASSLSRLAGATNEQFF. The DNA sequence is TGCGCCAGCAGCTTGTCCCGCCTAGCGGGGGCCACCAATGAGCAGTTCTTC.